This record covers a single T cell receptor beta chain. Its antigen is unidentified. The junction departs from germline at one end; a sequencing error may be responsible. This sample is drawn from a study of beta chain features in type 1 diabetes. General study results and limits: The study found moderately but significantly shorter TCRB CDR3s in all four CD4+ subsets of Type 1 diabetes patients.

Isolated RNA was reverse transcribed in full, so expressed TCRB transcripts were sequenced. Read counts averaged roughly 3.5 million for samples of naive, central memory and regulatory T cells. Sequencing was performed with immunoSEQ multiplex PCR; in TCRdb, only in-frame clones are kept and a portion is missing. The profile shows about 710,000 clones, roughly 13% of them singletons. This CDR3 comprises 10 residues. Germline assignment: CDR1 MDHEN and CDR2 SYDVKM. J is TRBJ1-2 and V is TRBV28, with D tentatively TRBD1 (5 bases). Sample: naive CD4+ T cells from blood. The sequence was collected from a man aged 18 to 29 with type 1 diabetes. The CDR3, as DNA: TGTGCCAGCCGGGGCGAGGATTTCGCCTTC. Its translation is CASRGEDFAF.